This T cell receptor beta chain came from a study of long-term antiretroviral therapy in people with HIV. Study context: It was about a decade after the earliest samples that the 2015 immediate-ART recommendation appeared.

General study findings and limits: Clones that expanded before ART (that is, prior to treatment) dominated the repertoire at all time points. ART adherence, viral resistance and therapy changes were undocumented.

The ends were cut back, 7 bases at V and 0 bases at J, with 12 bases in the middle. The CDR3 sequence is 13 residues long. Germline V gene sequence: CDR1 SQVTM, CDR2 ANQGSEA. With survey level as its setting, the immunoSEQ assay was v3.0. Profiled with immunoSEQ multiplex PCR; TCRdb holds only in-frame clones, not every one. This table has tens of thousands of clones, more than 80% appearing once. United States facilities provided treatment to all participants with HIV. Of note for this clone: Its antigen is currently unknown.

Sample: unsorted PBMCs, taken 5 to 5.5 years after starting antiretroviral therapy. This sequence originates from a woman aged 40 to 50 with HIV. J is TRBJ1-2 and V is TRBV29-1; D is uncertain. CDR3 amino acids: CSDLTFPNYGYTF. Here the CDR3 DNA reads TGCAGCGACCTGACTTTCCCTAACTATGGCTACACCTTC.